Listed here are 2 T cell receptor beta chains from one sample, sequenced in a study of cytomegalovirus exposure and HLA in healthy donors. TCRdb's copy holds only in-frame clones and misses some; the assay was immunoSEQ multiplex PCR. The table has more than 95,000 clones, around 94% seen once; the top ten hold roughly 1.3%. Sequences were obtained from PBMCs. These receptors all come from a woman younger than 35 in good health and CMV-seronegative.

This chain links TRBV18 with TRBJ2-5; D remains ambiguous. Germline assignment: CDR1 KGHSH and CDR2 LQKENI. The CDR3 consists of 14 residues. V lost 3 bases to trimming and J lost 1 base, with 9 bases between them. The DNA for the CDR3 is TGTGCCAGCTCACCGAGCTTGTCCCAAGAGACCCAGTACTTC. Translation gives CASSPSLSQETQYF.

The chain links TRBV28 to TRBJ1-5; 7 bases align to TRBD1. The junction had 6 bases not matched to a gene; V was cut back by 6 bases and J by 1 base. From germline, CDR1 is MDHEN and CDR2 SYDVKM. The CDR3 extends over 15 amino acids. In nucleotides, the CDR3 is TGTGCCAGCAGCATACAGGGGTACAGCAATCAGCCCCAGCATTTT. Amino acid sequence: CASSIQGYSNQPQHF.